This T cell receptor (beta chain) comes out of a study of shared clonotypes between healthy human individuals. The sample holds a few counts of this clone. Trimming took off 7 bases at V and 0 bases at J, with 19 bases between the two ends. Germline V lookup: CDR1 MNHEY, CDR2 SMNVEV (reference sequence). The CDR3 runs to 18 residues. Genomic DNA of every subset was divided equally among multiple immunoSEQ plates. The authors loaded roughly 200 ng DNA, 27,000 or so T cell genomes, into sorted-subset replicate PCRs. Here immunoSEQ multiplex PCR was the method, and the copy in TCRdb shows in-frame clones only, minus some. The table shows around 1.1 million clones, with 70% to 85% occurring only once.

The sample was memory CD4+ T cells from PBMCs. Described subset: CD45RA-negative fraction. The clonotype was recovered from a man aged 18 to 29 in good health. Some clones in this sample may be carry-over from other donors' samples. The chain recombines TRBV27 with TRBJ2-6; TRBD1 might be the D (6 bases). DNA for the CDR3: TGTGCCAGCACCTACAGGGTCTCTTGGAACTCTGGGGCCAACGTCCTGACTTTC. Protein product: CASTYRVSWNSGANVLTF.